This T cell receptor beta chain is drawn from a study of blood T cell repertoires in COVID-19. In the original analysis: Nucleated cell counts were estimated from reference gene primer amplification. Data came from immunoSEQ multiplex PCR; TCRdb stores just in-frame clones and leaves some out. The V and J calls and clone size come from that table; D and trimming were worked out from the DNA. The sample lists about 120,000 clones, about 74% seen once, with 7.9% in the top ten. This CDR3 has 16 residues. Trimming shortened V by 7 bases and J by 3 bases, and 18 bases separated the two germline ends. The germline CDR1 and CDR2 sequences are SGHNT and YENEEA.

The receptor was derived from a human donor in a cohort sampled during active COVID-19. Sequenced input: peripheral blood. J is TRBJ2-2 and V is TRBV11-3; D is unclear. CDR3 in DNA: TGTGCCAGCACCATGTATCGGAGTTCTCACACCGGGGAGCTGTTTTTT. Protein: CASTMYRSSHTGELFF.